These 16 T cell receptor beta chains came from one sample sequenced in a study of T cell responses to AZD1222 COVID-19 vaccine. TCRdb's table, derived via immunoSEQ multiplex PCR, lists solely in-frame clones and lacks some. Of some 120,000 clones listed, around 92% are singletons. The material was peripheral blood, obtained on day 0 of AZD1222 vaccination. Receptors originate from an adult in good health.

CDR3 nucleotides: TGTGCCAGTAGTCCTCGGGAGACAGGGTATGAAAAACTGTTTTTT. It specifies CASSPRETGYEKLFF. The V call is TRBV19, the J call TRBJ1-4; TRBD1 matches 7 bases. CDR1 and CDR2 from the germline V gene are LNHDA and SQIVND (reference sequence). Unmatched junction bases numbered 9, after V lost 5 bases and J lost 6 bases. The CDR3 spans 15 residues.

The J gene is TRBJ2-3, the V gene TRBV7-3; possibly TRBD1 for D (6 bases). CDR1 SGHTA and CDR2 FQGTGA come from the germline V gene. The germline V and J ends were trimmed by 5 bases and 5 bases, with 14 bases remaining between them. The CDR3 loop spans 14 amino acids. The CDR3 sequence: CASSPQGRGDTQYF. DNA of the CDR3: TGTGCCAGCAGCCCACAGGGCAGGGGAGATACGCAGTATTTT.

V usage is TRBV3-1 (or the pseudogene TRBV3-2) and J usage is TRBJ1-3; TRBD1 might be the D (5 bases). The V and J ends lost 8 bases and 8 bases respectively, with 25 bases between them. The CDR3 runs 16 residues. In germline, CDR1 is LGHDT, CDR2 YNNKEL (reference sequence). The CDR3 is CASSYPPTGLPDTIYF. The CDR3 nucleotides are TGTGCCAGCTCTTACCCCCCAACAGGACTTCCAGACACCATATATTTT.

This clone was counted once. Here the CDR3 reads CASSLEGGATYEQYF. The CDR3 bases are TGTGCCAGCAGCTTAGAAGGCGGAGCTACCTACGAGCAGTACTTC. The V call is TRBV7-9, the J call TRBJ2-7, with unresolved D. This CDR3 is built from 15 residues. Germline CDR1 and CDR2: SEHNR and FQNEAQ (reference sequence). The ends were cut back, 1 base at V and 2 bases at J, with 12 bases in the middle.

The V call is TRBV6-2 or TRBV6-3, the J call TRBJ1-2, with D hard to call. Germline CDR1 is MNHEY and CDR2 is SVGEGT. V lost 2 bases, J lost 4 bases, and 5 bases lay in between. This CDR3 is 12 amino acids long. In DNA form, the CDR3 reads TGTGCCAGCAGTTACGCCCGCTATGGCTACACCTTC. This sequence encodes CASSYARYGYTF.

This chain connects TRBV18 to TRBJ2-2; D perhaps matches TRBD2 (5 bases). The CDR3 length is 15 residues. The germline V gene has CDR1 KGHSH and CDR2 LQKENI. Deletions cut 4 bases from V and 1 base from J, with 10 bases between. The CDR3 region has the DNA TGTGCCAGCTCACTCCGGGCGGGGAACACCGGGGAGCTGTTTTTT. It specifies CASSLRAGNTGELFF.

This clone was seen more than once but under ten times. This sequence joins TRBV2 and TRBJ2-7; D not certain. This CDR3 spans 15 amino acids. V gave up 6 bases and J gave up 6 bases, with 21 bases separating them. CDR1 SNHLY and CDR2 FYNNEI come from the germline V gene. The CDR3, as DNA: TGTGCCAGCAGGAGAGACCTCTCGGGTGGTGTCGAGCAGTACTTC. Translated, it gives CASRRDLSGGVEQYF.

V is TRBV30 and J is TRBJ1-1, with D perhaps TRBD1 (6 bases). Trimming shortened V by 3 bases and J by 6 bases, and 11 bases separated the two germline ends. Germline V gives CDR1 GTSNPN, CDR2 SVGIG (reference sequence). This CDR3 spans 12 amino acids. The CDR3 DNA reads TGTGCCTGGAGACCTGGGGGCTCTGAAGCTTTCTTT. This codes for CAWRPGGSEAFF.

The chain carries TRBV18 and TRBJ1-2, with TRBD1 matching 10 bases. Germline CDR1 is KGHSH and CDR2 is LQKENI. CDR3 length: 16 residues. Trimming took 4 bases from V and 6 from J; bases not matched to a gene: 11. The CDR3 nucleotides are TGTGCCAGCTCACGTCCCTCGACAGGGGGCGCAGATGGCTACACCTTC. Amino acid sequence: CASSRPSTGGADGYTF.

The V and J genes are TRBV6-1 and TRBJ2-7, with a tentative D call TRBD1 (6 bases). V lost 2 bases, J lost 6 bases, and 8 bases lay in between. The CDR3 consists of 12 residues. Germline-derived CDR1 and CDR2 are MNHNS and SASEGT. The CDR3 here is CASSESRGEQYF. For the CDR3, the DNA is TGTGCCAGCAGTGAATCCAGGGGCGAGCAGTACTTC.

In DNA form, the CDR3 reads TGTGCCAGCAGCCAAGACAGGGGGCTTATCTATGGCTACACCTTC. It specifies CASSQDRGLIYGYTF. V usage is TRBV14 and J usage is TRBJ1-2; the match to TRBD1 covers 8 bases. The CDR3 is 15 residues long. CDR1 and CDR2 (germline): SGHDN, FVKESK. Trimming at V came to 0 bases and at J to 4 bases, leaving 4 bases not matched to a gene.

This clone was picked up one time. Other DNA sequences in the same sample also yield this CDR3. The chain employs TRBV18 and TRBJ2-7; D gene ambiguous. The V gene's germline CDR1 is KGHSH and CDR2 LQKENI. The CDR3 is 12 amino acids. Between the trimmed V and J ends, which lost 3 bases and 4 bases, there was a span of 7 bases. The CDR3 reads CASSPGSYEQYF. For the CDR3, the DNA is TGTGCCAGCTCACCGGGTTCGTACGAGCAGTACTTC.

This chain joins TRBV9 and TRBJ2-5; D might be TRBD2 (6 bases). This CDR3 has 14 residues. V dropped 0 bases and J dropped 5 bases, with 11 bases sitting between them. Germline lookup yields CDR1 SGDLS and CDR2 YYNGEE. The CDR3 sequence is CASSVGGGGETQYF. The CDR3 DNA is TGTGCCAGCAGCGTAGGGGGCGGAGGGGAGACCCAGTACTTC.

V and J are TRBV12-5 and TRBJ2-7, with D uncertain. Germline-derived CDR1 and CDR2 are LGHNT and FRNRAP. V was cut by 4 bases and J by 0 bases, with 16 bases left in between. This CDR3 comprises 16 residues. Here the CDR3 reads CASGSNPGSSSYEQYF. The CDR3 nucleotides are TGTGCTAGTGGTTCCAACCCGGGTTCAAGCTCCTACGAGCAGTACTTC.

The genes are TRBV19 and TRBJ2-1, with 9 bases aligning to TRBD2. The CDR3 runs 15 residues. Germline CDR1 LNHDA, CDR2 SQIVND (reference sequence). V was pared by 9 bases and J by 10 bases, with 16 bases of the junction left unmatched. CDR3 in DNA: TGTGCCAGCCGCCCTTCCCCGGGACTAGCTAAGGAGCAGTTCTTC. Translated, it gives CASRPSPGLAKEQFF.

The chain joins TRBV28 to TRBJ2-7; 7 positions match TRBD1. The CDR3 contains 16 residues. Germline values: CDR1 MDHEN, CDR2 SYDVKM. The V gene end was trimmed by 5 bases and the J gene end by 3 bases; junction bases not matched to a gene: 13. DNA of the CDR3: TGTGCCAGCAGTCCCCTCCCGGGACAGAGACTCTACGAGCAGTACTTC. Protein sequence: CASSPLPGQRLYEQYF.